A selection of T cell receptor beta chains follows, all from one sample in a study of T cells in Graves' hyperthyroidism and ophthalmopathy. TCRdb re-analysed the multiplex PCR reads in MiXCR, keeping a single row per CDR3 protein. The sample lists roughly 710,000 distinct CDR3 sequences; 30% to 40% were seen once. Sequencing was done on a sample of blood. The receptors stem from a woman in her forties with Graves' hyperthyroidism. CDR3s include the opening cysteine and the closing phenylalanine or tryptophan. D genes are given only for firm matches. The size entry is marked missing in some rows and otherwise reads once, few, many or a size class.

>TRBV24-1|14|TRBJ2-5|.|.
TGTGCCACCAGTGAAGGTAGCGTTCCAGAGACCCAGTACTTC
CATSEGSVPETQYF
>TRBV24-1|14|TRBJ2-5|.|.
TGTGCCACCAGTGACGGGACTGTCCAAGAGACCCAGTACTTC
CATSDGTVQETQYF
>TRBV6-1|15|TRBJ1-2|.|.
TGTGCCAGCACCTCCCTGTATGGGGGGGACTATGGCTACACCTTC
CASTSLYGGDYGYTF
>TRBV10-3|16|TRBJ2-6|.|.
TGTGCCATCAGTGGACAGTTAAGCACCGGGGCCAACGTCCTGACTTTC
CAISGQLSTGANVLTF
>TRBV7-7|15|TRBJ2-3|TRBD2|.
TGTGCCAGCAGTGAACCTAGCGGGAGCACAGATACGCAGTATTTT
CASSEPSGSTDTQYF
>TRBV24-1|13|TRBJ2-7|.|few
TGTGCCACCAGTGATACCTGGGGAGACGAGCAGTACTTC
CATSDTWGDEQYF
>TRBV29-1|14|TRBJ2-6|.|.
TGCAGCGCGGGGCAGCCGGGCGGGGCCAACGTCCTGACTTTC
CSAGQPGGANVLTF
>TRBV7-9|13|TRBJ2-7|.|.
TGTGCCAGCAGCCTAGGGGTGGGAGTTGAGCAGTACTTC
CASSLGVGVEQYF
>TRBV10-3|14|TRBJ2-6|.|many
TGTGCCATCAGTGAGTCGAATGGGGCCAACGTCCTGACTTTC
CAISESNGANVLTF
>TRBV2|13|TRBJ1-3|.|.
TGTGCCAGGGGGGACAAGGGAGGAAACACCATATATTTT
CARGDKGGNTIYF
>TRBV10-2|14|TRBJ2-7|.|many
TGCGCCAGCAGTGCGCGGCTCGGTTCGTACGAGCAGTACTTC
CASSARLGSYEQYF
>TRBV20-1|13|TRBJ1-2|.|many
TGCAGTGCTAGACTCCAGGATCTCTATGGCTACACCTTC
CSARLQDLYGYTF
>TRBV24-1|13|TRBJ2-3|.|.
TGTGCCACCAGTGAATCACCCACAGATACGCAGTATTTT
CATSESPTDTQYF
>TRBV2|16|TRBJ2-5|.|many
TGTGCCAGCAGTGAACCGGACAGGGAGGGCCAAGAGACCCAGTACTTC
CASSEPDREGQETQYF
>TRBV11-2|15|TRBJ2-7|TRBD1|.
TGTGCCAGCAGCCACCGGGACAGCCTATCCTACGAGCAGTACTTC
CASSHRDSLSYEQYF
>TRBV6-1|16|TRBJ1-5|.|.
TGTGCCAGCAGTCGAAGGAGAAAGAGATACAATCAGCCCCAGCATTTT
CASSRRRKRYNQPQHF
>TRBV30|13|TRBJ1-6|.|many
TGTGCCTCTTGCCGGGACACCGGGTCACCCCTCCACTTT
CASCRDTGSPLHF
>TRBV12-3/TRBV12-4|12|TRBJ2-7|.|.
TGTGCCAGCCAAGGGGAGTCCTACGAGCAGTACTTC
CASQGESYEQYF
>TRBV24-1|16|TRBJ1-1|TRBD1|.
TGTGCCACCAGTGACGGGGGACAGGGGGCCTGGTCTGAAGCTTTCTTT
CATSDGGQGAWSEAFF
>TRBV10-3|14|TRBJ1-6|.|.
TGTGTTATCAGTGATGGGTCGTATAATTCACCCCTCCACTTT
CVISDGSYNSPLHF
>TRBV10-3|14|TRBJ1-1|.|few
TGTGCCAGCAGTGAGGGCGGATTTAACACTGAAGCTTTCTTT
CASSEGGFNTEAFF
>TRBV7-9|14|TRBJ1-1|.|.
TGTGCCAGCAGTTTCCCCGCAGGGGTAACTGAAGCTTTCTTT
CASSFPAGVTEAFF
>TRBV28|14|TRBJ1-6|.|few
TGTGCCAGCAGTTTAGGACTGGACAATTCACCCCTCCACTTT
CASSLGLDNSPLHF
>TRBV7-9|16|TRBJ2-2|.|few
TGTGCCAGCAGCTCCGGAGGCAGGGCGAACACCGGGGAGCTGTTTTTT
CASSSGGRANTGELFF
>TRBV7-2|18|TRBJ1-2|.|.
TGTGCCAGCAGCAGTAGCGGGCCGGGGGGGGCCGACAACTATGGCTACACCTTC
CASSSSGPGGADNYGYTF
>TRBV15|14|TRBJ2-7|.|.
TGTGCCACCAGCAGAGAGGCAGGGAACTACGAGCAGTACTTC
CATSREAGNYEQYF
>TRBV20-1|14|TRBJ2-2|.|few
TGCAGTGTCCTAGGGCGGTCGGGCACCGGGGAGCTGTTTTTT
CSVLGRSGTGELFF
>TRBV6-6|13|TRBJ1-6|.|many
TGTGCCAGCAGCGACGGGCAGGATTCACCCCTCCACTTT
CASSDGQDSPLHF
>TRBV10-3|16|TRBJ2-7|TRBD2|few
TGTGCCATCAGTGACCCGACTAGCGGGAGACGAAACGAGCAGTACTTC
CAISDPTSGRRNEQYF
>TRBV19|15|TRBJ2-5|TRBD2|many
TGTGCCAGTAGCGGGACTAGCGGGGCTAAGGAGACCCAGTACTTC
CASSGTSGAKETQYF
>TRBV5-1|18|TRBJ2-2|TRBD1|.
TGCGCCAGCAGCTTACGACAGGGAGCAAGGGTCAACACCGGGGAGCTGTTTTTT
CASSLRQGARVNTGELFF
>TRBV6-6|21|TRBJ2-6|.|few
TGTGCCAGCAGTTACCCGACTATTTGGGTTCCCCGCACTTCTGGGGCCAACGTCCTGACTTTC
CASSYPTIWVPRTSGANVLTF
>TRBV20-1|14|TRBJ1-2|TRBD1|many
TGCAGTGCTAGCGCAGGACAGGGAGACTATGGCTACACCTTC
CSASAGQGDYGYTF
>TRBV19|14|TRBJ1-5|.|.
TGTGCCAGTAGAGAGACAGACCGCGCAATACCCCAGCATTTT
CASRETDRAIPQHF
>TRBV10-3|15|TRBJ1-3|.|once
TGTGCCATCAGTGGGGCACCTTCCTCTGGAAACACCATATATTTT
CAISGAPSSGNTIYF
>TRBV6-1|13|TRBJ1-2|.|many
TGTGCCGGCCGGGACAAGGAGGGGTATGGCTACACCTTC
CAGRDKEGYGYTF
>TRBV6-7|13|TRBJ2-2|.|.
TGTGCCAGCTTTACTCGCGCGGCCGGGGAGCTGTTTTTT
CASFTRAAGELFF
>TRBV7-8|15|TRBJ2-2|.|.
TGTGCCAGCAGTCCCCCGTCAGCGAACACCGGGGAGCTGTTTTTT
CASSPPSANTGELFF
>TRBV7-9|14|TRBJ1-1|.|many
TGTGCCAGCAGCTTAGCGGTCGCGAACACTGAAGCTTTCTTT
CASSLAVANTEAFF
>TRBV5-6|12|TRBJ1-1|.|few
TGTGCCAGCAGCTGGGCGAAAACTGAAGCTTTCTTT
CASSWAKTEAFF
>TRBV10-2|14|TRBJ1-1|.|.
TGTGCCAGCAGCCCTCCCCGGGTGAACACTGAAGCTTTCTTT
CASSPPRVNTEAFF
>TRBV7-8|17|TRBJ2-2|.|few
TGTGCCAGCAGCCTTCTGGGGGGCATAGGGAACACCGGGGAGCTGTTTTTT
CASSLLGGIGNTGELFF